This TCR beta chain was sequenced in a study of EBV T-cell therapy then PD-1 blockade in nasopharyngeal carcinoma. Measured with immunoSEQ multiplex PCR; TCRdb has only the in-frame clones, and not every one. The data show over 20,000 clones, under 90% seen once. Time point indicated: 266 days after commencement of treatment, after nivolumab therapy. Described treatment: AdE1-LMPpoly-expanded autologous EBV-specific T-cell therapy followed by anti-PD-1 nivolumab. With respect to this clone: As yet, its antigen is unknown.

J gave up 3 bases and V 6 bases, and 5 bases lay outside the gene matches. The CDR3 spans 13 residues. Germline lookup yields CDR1 SQVTM and CDR2 ANQGSEA. The rearrangement uses TRBV29-1 and TRBJ1-1; TRBD1 aligns across 9 bases. The sample was CD8+ T cells from blood, taken between days 200 and 300 from a patient whose treatment included autologous EBV-specific T cells and nivolumab. This TCR derives from a man between 40 and 49 years old with nasopharyngeal carcinoma. CDR3 loop: CSVRQGEYTEAFF. In DNA form, the CDR3 reads TGCAGCGTCCGACAGGGGGAGTACACTGAAGCTTTCTTT.